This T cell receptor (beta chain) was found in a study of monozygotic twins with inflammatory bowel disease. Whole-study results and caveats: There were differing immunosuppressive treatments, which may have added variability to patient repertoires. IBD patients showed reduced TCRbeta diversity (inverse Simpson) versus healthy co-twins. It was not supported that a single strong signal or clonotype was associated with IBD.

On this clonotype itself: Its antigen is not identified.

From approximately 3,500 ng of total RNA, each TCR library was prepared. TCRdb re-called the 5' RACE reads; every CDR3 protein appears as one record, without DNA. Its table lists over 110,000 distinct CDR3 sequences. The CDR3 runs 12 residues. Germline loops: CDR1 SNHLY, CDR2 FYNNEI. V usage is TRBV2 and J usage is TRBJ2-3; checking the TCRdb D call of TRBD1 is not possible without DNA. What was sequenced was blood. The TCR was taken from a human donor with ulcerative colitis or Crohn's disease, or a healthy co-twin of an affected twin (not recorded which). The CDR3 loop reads CASSVTRDTQYF.